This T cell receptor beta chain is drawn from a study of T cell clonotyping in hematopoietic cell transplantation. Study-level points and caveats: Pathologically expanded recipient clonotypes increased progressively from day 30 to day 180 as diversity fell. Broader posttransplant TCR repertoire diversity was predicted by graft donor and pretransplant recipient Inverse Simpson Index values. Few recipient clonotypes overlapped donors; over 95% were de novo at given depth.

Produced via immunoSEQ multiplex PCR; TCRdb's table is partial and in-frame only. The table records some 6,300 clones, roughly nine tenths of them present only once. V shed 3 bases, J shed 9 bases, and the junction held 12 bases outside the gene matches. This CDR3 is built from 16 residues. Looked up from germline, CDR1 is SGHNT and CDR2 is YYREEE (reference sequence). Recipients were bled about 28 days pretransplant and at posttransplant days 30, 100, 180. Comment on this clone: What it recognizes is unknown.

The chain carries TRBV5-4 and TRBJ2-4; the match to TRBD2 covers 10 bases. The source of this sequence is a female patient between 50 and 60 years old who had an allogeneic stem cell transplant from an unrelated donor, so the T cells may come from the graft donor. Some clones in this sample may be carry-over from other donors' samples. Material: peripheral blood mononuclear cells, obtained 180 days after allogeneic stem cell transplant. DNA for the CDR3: TGTGCCAGCAGCTCCAAACTAGCGGGGTCGAGGAGCATTCAGTACTTC. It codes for CASSSKLAGSRSIQYF.